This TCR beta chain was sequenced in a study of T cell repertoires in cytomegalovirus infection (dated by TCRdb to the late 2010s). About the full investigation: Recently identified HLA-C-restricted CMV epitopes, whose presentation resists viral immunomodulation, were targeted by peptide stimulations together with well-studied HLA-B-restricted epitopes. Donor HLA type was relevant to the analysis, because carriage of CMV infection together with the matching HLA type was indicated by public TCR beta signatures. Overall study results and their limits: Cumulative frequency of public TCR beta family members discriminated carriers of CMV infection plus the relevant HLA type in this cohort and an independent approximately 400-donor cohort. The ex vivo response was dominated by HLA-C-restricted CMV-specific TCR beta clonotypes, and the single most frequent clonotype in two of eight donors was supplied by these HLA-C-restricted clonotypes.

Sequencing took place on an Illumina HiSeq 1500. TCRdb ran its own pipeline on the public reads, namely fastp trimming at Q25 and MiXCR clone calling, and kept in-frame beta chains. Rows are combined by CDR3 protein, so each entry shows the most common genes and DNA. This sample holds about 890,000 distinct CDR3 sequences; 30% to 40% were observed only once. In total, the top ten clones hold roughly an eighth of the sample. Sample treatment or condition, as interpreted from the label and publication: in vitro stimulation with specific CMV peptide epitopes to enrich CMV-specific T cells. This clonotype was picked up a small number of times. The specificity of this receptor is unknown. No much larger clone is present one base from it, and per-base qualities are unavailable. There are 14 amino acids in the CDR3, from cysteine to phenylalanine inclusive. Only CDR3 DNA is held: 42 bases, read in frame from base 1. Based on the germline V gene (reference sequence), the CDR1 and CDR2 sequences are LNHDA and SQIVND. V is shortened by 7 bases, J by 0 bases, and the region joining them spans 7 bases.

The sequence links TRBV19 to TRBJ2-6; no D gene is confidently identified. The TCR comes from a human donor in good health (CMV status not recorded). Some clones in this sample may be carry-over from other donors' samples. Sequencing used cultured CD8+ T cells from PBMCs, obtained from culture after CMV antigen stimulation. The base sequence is TGTGCCAGTAATTGGCACTCTGGGGCCAACGTCCTGACTTTC. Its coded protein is CASNWHSGANVLTF.